The rows below give T cell receptor beta chains drawn from one sample of a study of CD8+CD57+ T cells in acquired aplastic anemia. From the reads, TCRdb called clonotypes with MiXCR, one entry per CDR3 protein. The sample consists of hundreds of thousands of distinct CDR3 sequences, 45% to 50% of them appearing once. The sample taken for sequencing was sorted CD4+, CD8+, or CD8+CD57+ T cells (not recorded which) from PBMCs. Receptors were obtained from a human donor with aplastic anemia. Both conserved end residues are part of each CDR3. The order of the fields is CDR3 protein, CDR3 DNA, V gene, D gene, J gene, clone size. A D gene is named only where the DNA matches it firmly. Expanded clones are given a class, and other clones once, few, many or no size at all.

CDR3 protein: CASSYRLSTGELFF
CDR3 DNA: TGTGCCAGCAGTTACCGACTCTCTACCGGGGAGCTGTTTTTT
V gene: TRBV6-5
D gene: NA
J gene: TRBJ2-2
clone size: NA

CDR3 protein: CASSDVRDNSYEQYF
CDR3 DNA: TGCGCCAGCAGTGATGTGCGGGACAACTCCTACGAGCAGTACTTC
V gene: TRBV10-1
D gene: NA
J gene: TRBJ2-7
clone size: few

CDR3 protein: CSARILAGDADTQYF
CDR3 DNA: TGCAGTGCTAGGATCCTAGCGGGCGATGCAGATACGCAGTATTTT
V gene: TRBV20-1
D gene: TRBD2
J gene: TRBJ2-3
clone size: many

CDR3 protein: CSARGGGGPYEQYF
CDR3 DNA: TGCAGTGCTAGAGGGGGGGGGGGCCCCTACGAGCAGTACTTC
V gene: TRBV20-1
D gene: NA
J gene: TRBJ2-7
clone size: many

CDR3 protein: CASSYSSGGGPETQYF
CDR3 DNA: TGTGCCAGCAGCTACTCTAGCGGGGGGGGCCCAGAGACCCAGTACTTC
V gene: TRBV7-9
D gene: TRBD2
J gene: TRBJ2-5
clone size: NA

CDR3 protein: CASSEGGDWDEQYF
CDR3 DNA: TGTGCCAGCAGTGAAGGGGGGGATTGGGACGAGCAGTACTTC
V gene: TRBV12-3/TRBV12-4
D gene: NA
J gene: TRBJ2-7
clone size: NA

CDR3 protein: CATSRGGNQPQHF
CDR3 DNA: TGTGCCACCAGCCGAGGGGGCAATCAGCCCCAGCATTTT
V gene: TRBV24-1
D gene: NA
J gene: TRBJ1-5
clone size: once

CDR3 protein: CASSGSPGQPPDEQYF
CDR3 DNA: TGCGCCAGCAGTGGGTCACCGGGACAACCCCCAGACGAGCAGTACTTC
V gene: TRBV10-1
D gene: NA
J gene: TRBJ2-7
clone size: NA

CDR3 protein: CASSDLNEQFF
CDR3 DNA: TGTGCCAGCAGCGACCTCAATGAGCAGTTCTTC
V gene: TRBV7-8
D gene: NA
J gene: TRBJ2-1
clone size: many

CDR3 protein: CASSYSRTETQPQHF
CDR3 DNA: TGTGCCAGCAGTTACTCGAGGACAGAAACTCAGCCCCAGCATTTT
V gene: TRBV6-5
D gene: NA
J gene: TRBJ1-5
clone size: few

CDR3 protein: CASSPQTGRIGGTQYF
CDR3 DNA: TGTGCCAGCAGCCCCCAGACAGGCAGGATCGGGGGGACCCAGTACTTC
V gene: TRBV14
D gene: NA
J gene: TRBJ2-5
clone size: NA

CDR3 protein: CASSFAGGQTGELFF
CDR3 DNA: TGTGCCAGCAGTTTCGCCGGGGGACAAACCGGGGAGCTGTTTTTT
V gene: TRBV7-8
D gene: NA
J gene: TRBJ2-2
clone size: NA

CDR3 protein: CASSGGTQANYGYTF
CDR3 DNA: TGTGCCAGCAGCGGAGGGACCCAAGCTAACTATGGCTACACCTTC
V gene: TRBV7-9
D gene: NA
J gene: TRBJ1-2
clone size: many

CDR3 protein: CASGTTAYEQYF
CDR3 DNA: TGTGCTAGTGGTACGACAGCCTACGAGCAGTACTTC
V gene: TRBV12-5
D gene: NA
J gene: TRBJ2-7
clone size: few

CDR3 protein: CSVRDGLNEQFF
CDR3 DNA: TGCAGCGTCCGGGACGGACTCAATGAGCAGTTCTTC
V gene: TRBV29-1
D gene: NA
J gene: TRBJ2-1
clone size: NA

CDR3 protein: CSVEKVEKQETQYF
CDR3 DNA: TGCAGCGTTGAGAAGGTAGAGAAACAAGAGACCCAGTACTTC
V gene: TRBV29-1
D gene: NA
J gene: TRBJ2-5
clone size: NA

CDR3 protein: CASSLKSPAPFGYTF
CDR3 DNA: TGTGCCAGCAGCTTAAAGTCCCCCGCCCCCTTTGGCTACACCTTC
V gene: TRBV7-9
D gene: NA
J gene: TRBJ1-2
clone size: NA

CDR3 protein: CASSAKQGVDEQYF
CDR3 DNA: TGTGCCAGCAGCGCCAAACAGGGGGTCGACGAGCAGTACTTC
V gene: TRBV9
D gene: TRBD1
J gene: TRBJ2-7
clone size: few

CDR3 protein: CASSGTFDEQFF
CDR3 DNA: TGTGCCAGCAGTGGGACTTTTGATGAGCAGTTCTTC
V gene: TRBV6-1
D gene: NA
J gene: TRBJ2-1
clone size: NA

CDR3 protein: CASSGQADYEQYF
CDR3 DNA: TGTGCCAGTAGCGGCCAAGCGGACTACGAGCAGTACTTC
V gene: TRBV19
D gene: NA
J gene: TRBJ2-7
clone size: NA

CDR3 protein: CASRWDRGRSPLHF
CDR3 DNA: TGTGCCAGTCGGTGGGACAGGGGTCGGTCACCCCTCCACTTT
V gene: TRBV19
D gene: TRBD1
J gene: TRBJ1-6
clone size: NA

CDR3 protein: CSARSRGEFGDTQYF
CDR3 DNA: TGCAGTGCTAGGAGCAGGGGAGAGTTCGGAGATACGCAGTATTTT
V gene: TRBV20-1
D gene: NA
J gene: TRBJ2-3
clone size: once

CDR3 protein: CASSWTNEQFF
CDR3 DNA: TGTGCCAGCAGCTGGACCAATGAGCAGTTCTTC
V gene: TRBV7-9
D gene: NA
J gene: TRBJ2-1
clone size: many

CDR3 protein: CASSQRIWDLSLTNTGELFF
CDR3 DNA: TGTGCCAGCAGCCAACGAATCTGGGACTTATCGTTAACGAACACCGGGGAGCTGTTTTTT
V gene: TRBV6-4
D gene: NA
J gene: TRBJ2-2
clone size: few

CDR3 protein: CSVEVGIRANTGELFF
CDR3 DNA: TGCAGCGTTGAAGTCGGAATCCGAGCGAACACCGGGGAGCTGTTTTTT
V gene: TRBV29-1
D gene: NA
J gene: TRBJ2-2
clone size: many

CDR3 protein: CASSFTGFRSREQYF
CDR3 DNA: TGTGCCAGCAGCTTTACGGGATTCAGAAGCCGGGAGCAGTACTTC
V gene: TRBV11-2
D gene: NA
J gene: TRBJ2-7
clone size: few

CDR3 protein: CASSIGSSNEKLFF
CDR3 DNA: TGTGCCAGTAGTATTGGCAGTTCTAATGAAAAACTGTTTTTT
V gene: TRBV19
D gene: NA
J gene: TRBJ1-4
clone size: many

CDR3 protein: CASSRPERGALDTQYF
CDR3 DNA: TGTGCCAGCAGCAGACCAGAGCGGGGGGCGTTAGATACGCAGTATTTT
V gene: TRBV7-2
D gene: TRBD2
J gene: TRBJ2-3
clone size: NA

CDR3 protein: CASSYLSGINEQFF
CDR3 DNA: TGTGCCAGCAGTTACTTATCAGGGATCAATGAGCAGTTCTTC
V gene: TRBV6-5
D gene: NA
J gene: TRBJ2-1
clone size: NA

CDR3 protein: CASSLADTNYGYTF
CDR3 DNA: TGTGCCAGCAGCTTAGCAGATACTAACTATGGCTACACCTTC
V gene: TRBV7-2
D gene: NA
J gene: TRBJ1-2
clone size: many

CDR3 protein: CASSNGTGGRGYTF
CDR3 DNA: TGTGCCAGCAGCAACGGGACAGGGGGCAGGGGCTACACCTTC
V gene: TRBV7-9
D gene: TRBD1
J gene: TRBJ1-2
clone size: many

CDR3 protein: CASSLGGPLNEQFF
CDR3 DNA: TGTGCCAGCAGTCTTGGAGGGCCGCTTAATGAGCAGTTCTTC
V gene: TRBV24-1
D gene: NA
J gene: TRBJ2-1
clone size: NA

CDR3 protein: CASSLGRGDTEAFF
CDR3 DNA: TGTGCCAGCAGCTTAGGCCGAGGGGACACTGAAGCTTTCTTT
V gene: TRBV13
D gene: NA
J gene: TRBJ1-1
clone size: NA

CDR3 protein: CASSVPSDRGDDGGASDEQFF
CDR3 DNA: TGTGCCAGCAGCGTACCCTCTGACAGGGGGGATGACGGGGGGGCCAGCGATGAGCAGTTCTTC
V gene: TRBV7-9
D gene: NA
J gene: TRBJ2-1
clone size: NA

CDR3 protein: CATRRGVGTEAFF
CDR3 DNA: TGTGCCACCAGGAGGGGGGTTGGGACTGAAGCTTTCTTT
V gene: TRBV15
D gene: NA
J gene: TRBJ1-1
clone size: many

CDR3 protein: CASSVQGGTEAFF
CDR3 DNA: TGTGCCAGCAGCGTACAGGGGGGGACTGAAGCCTTCTTT
V gene: TRBV9
D gene: TRBD1
J gene: TRBJ1-1
clone size: NA

CDR3 protein: CASSFRDRVRLTYEQYF
CDR3 DNA: TGTGCCAGCAGCTTCCGGGACAGGGTTCGGCTCACCTACGAGCAGTACTTC
V gene: TRBV7-2
D gene: TRBD1
J gene: TRBJ2-7
clone size: NA

CDR3 protein: CASSGSVGVGTEAFF
CDR3 DNA: TGTGCCAGCAGTGGATCCGTGGGGGTCGGCACTGAAGCTTTCTTT
V gene: TRBV2
D gene: NA
J gene: TRBJ1-1
clone size: many

CDR3 protein: CASSPPTDTQYF
CDR3 DNA: TGTGCCAGCAGCCCTCCTACAGATACGCAGTATTTT
V gene: TRBV11-2
D gene: NA
J gene: TRBJ2-3
clone size: NA

CDR3 protein: CASRPTGDLNYGYTF
CDR3 DNA: TGTGCCAGCAGGCCAACAGGGGACTTAAACTATGGCTACACCTTC
V gene: TRBV14
D gene: TRBD1
J gene: TRBJ1-2
clone size: many

CDR3 protein: CSARGAGVGEFF
CDR3 DNA: TGCAGTGCTAGGGGCGCGGGGGTCGGCGAGTTCTTC
V gene: TRBV20-1
D gene: TRBD2
J gene: TRBJ2-1
clone size: NA

CDR3 protein: CASSVDVRGLYEQYF
CDR3 DNA: TGTGCCAGCAGCGTAGATGTCAGGGGGCTCTACGAGCAGTACTTC
V gene: TRBV7-9
D gene: TRBD1
J gene: TRBJ2-7
clone size: NA

CDR3 protein: CASSLMKLTSYEQYF
CDR3 DNA: TGTGCCAGCAGCTTAATGAAGTTAACGTCCTACGAGCAGTACTTC
V gene: TRBV7-8
D gene: NA
J gene: TRBJ2-7
clone size: NA

CDR3 protein: CASSLAPGTVYEQYF
CDR3 DNA: TGTGCCAGCAGCTTAGCGCCGGGAACCGTCTACGAGCAGTACTTC
V gene: TRBV7-2
D gene: NA
J gene: TRBJ2-7
clone size: NA

CDR3 protein: CASSLAAGSNEQFF
CDR3 DNA: TGTGCCAGCAGCTTAGCGGCAGGGTCGAATGAGCAGTTCTTC
V gene: TRBV7-9
D gene: NA
J gene: TRBJ2-1
clone size: NA

CDR3 protein: CASSLVSGSSYNEQFF
CDR3 DNA: TGTGCCAGCAGCTTAGTATCCGGGAGCTCCTACAATGAGCAGTTCTTC
V gene: TRBV7-8
D gene: NA
J gene: TRBJ2-1
clone size: many